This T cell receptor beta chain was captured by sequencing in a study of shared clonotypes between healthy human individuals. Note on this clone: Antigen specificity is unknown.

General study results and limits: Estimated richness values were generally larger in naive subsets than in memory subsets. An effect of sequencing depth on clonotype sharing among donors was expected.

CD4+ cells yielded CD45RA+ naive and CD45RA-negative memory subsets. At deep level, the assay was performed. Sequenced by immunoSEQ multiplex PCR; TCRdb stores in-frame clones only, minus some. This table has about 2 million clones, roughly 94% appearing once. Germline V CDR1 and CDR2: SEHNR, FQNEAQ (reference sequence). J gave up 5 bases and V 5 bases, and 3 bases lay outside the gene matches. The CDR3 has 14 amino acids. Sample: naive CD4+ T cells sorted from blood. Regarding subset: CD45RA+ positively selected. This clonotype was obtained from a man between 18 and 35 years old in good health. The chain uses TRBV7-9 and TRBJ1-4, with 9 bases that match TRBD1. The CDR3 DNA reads TGTGCCAGCAGCCCGGACAGGGGAAATGAAAAACTGTTTTTT. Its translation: CASSPDRGNEKLFF.